The clone carrying this T cell receptor (beta chain) was counted once. When the RNA was reverse transcribed, random hexamers were used with an input of roughly 0.5 to 1 ug. TCRdb redid the calling of the immunoSEQ multiplex PCR reads with MiXCR, one entry per CDR3 protein. This sample carries about 240,000 distinct CDR3 sequences, 90% to 96% of them seen once, and the ten largest clones take about 0.094%. The data are from a study of CD8 T cells in Susac syndrome. The CDR3 extends over 12 amino acids. The germline CDR1 and CDR2 sequences are SGHTA and FQGNSA. With 6 bases removed from V and 8 bases from J, the gap between germline ends came to 11 bases.

This receptor was identified in a human donor with Susac syndrome. The chain couples TRBV7-2 to TRBJ2-1; possible D gene TRBD2, 6 bases. Sequencing was done on a sample of CD4+ T cells from PBMCs. The CDR3 reads CASSREFYEQFF. As DNA, the CDR3 is TGTGCCAGCAGTCGGGAGTTTTATGAGCAGTTCTTC.